What follows are 18 T cell receptor beta chains derived from one specimen sequenced in a study of identical twins. MiXCR, applied by TCRdb to the 5' RACE reads, yields one record per CDR3 protein. The sample holds 500,000 to 650,000 distinct CDR3 sequences, around 7.4% seen once. The same specimen was also included in a second study, on yellow fever vaccine responses in identical twins.

Specimen: PBMCs. Receptors were obtained from a woman between 18 and 30 years old in good health.

The chain employs TRBV20-1 and TRBJ2-7; maybe TRBD2 (5 bases). CDR1 is DFQATT and CDR2 is SNEGSKA in the germline V gene (reference sequence). The CDR3 runs to 16 residues. The V end was cut by 0 bases, the J end by 1 base, with 16 bases between. CDR3 protein: CSARDGGVRGSYEQYF. CDR3 DNA: TGCAGTGCTAGAGATGGTGGGGTACGGGGATCCTACGAGCAGTACTTC.

The genes are TRBV27 and TRBJ2-3; TRBD2 aligns across 9 bases. This CDR3 contains 16 residues. Germline CDR1 and CDR2: MNHEY and SMNVEV (reference sequence). The ends lost 4 bases at V and 4 bases at J; junction bases unmatched: 9. CDR3 region: CASSSLGGGGADTQYF. The CDR3 DNA reads TGTGCCAGCAGTTCGCTTGGCGGGGGGGGAGCAGATACGCAGTATTTT.

V is TRBV2 and J is TRBJ2-7, with D possibly called TRBD1 or TRBD2 (5 bases each). The CDR3 totals 18 residues. The germline V gene encodes CDR1 SNHLY and CDR2 FYNNEI. Trimming removed 2 bases from V and 4 bases from J, with 24 bases in between. CDR3 sequence: CASSEKGRNGAGKYEQYV. For the CDR3, the DNA is TGTGCCAGCAGTGAAAAAGGGCGAAACGGGGCAGGGAAATACGAGCAGTACGTC.

This clonotype was seen a handful of times. The rearrangement joins TRBV7-3 to TRBJ2-1; the D gene is possibly TRBD2 (5 bases). V was pared by 2 bases and J by 3 bases, with 11 bases between. Germline CDR1 and CDR2: SGHTA and FQGTGA. The length of the CDR3 is 15 residues. The CDR3 DNA reads TGTGCCAGCAGCTTAGACGGCGGGCACTACAATGAGCAGTTCTTC. This translates into CASSLDGGHYNEQFF.

This clonotype was seen a few times. The rearrangement uses TRBV4-2 and TRBJ2-2, with TRBD2 matching over 15 bases. The CDR3 extends over 16 amino acids. Germline V gene lookup returns CDR1 LGHNA and CDR2 YNFKEQ. V lost 6 bases to trimming and J lost 7 bases; unmatched junction nucleotides: 6. This CDR3 is CASRPSGLAGGGELFF. In nucleotides, the CDR3 is TGTGCCAGCAGGCCCTCGGGACTAGCGGGAGGCGGGGAGCTGTTTTTT.

This clonotype has a count of ten or more. This chain joins TRBV29-1 and TRBJ2-1; TRBD1 aligns across 8 bases. V was pared by 6 bases and J by 7 bases, with 14 bases of the junction left unmatched. The CDR3 contains 15 residues. Germline V gene sequence: CDR1 SQVTM, CDR2 ANQGSEA. The CDR3 DNA sequence: TGCAGCGTCACTCTTGAGACAGGGGTTTGGAATGAGCAGTTCTTC. It yields the protein CSVTLETGVWNEQFF.

This sequence joins TRBV20-1 and TRBJ2-1, with TRBD1 identical over 7 bases. From germline, CDR1 is DFQATT and CDR2 SNEGSKA (reference sequence). Trimming took 6 bases from V and 3 from J; bases not matched to a gene: 8. This CDR3 is 14 amino acids long. The CDR3 DNA reads TGCAGTGCCACGACAGGGATAGGCTACAATGAGCAGTTCTTC. Translation gives CSATTGIGYNEQFF.

The gene calls are TRBV7-8 and TRBJ1-3, with D tentatively TRBD1 (5 bases). The CDR3 sequence is 15 residues long. Trimming pared 4 bases from V and 1 base from J, leaving 11 bases between. Germline loops: CDR1 SGHVS, CDR2 FQNEAQ. CDR3 sequence reads: CASSSGAASGNTIYF. The CDR3 bases are TGTGCCAGCAGCTCTGGGGCAGCATCTGGAAACACCATATATTTT.

This clonotype has a count of ten or more. The rearrangement links TRBV4-1 to TRBJ1-2; TRBD1 matches at 8 bases. The CDR3 runs to 17 residues. Germline CDR1 is MGHRA and CDR2 is YSYEKL. V shed 1 base, J shed 1 base, and the junction held 8 bases outside the gene matches. CDR3 loop: CASSQALRTGNNYGYTF. In DNA form, the CDR3 reads TGCGCCAGCAGCCAAGCGCTCAGGACAGGGAATAACTATGGCTACACCTTC.

This clonotype was seen repeatedly, ten times or more. This chain connects TRBV29-1 to TRBJ1-2; 8 nucleotides agree with TRBD1. The CDR3 contains 13 residues. The trim removed 6 bases at V and 4 bases at J, leaving 7 bases unmatched. Germline V lookup: CDR1 SQVTM, CDR2 ANQGSEA. In DNA, the CDR3 is TGCAGCGTGTCGACGACAGGGGTCTATGGCTACACCTTC. This gives the protein CSVSTTGVYGYTF.

This rearrangement joins TRBV6-1 to TRBJ2-5; D is unresolved. Germline lookup yields CDR1 MNHNS and CDR2 SASEGT. Trimming removed 3 bases at V and 6 bases at J, with 11 bases between. This CDR3 comprises 13 residues. This CDR3 reads CASSDGLFQTQYF. CDR3 nucleotides: TGTGCCAGCAGTGACGGGCTATTTCAGACCCAGTACTTC.

This clonotype was seen at least ten times. This chain connects TRBV5-1 to TRBJ2-1, with 11 bases that match TRBD2. Trimming cost V 3 bases and J 6 bases; bases outside gene matches: 5. Germline assignment: CDR1 SGHRS and CDR2 YFSETQ. The CDR3 consists of 15 residues. CDR3 protein: CASSWGGLAANEQFF. DNA of the CDR3: TGCGCCAGCAGCTGGGGGGGACTAGCGGCCAATGAGCAGTTCTTC. The full variable domain, rest sourced from reference TRBV5-1 and TRBJ2-1, is KAGVTQTPRYLIKTRGQQVTLSCSPISGHRSVSWYQQTPGQGLQFLFEYFSETQRNKGNFPGRFSGRQFSNSRSEMNVSTLELGDSALYLCASSWGGLAANEQFFGPGTRLTVL.

With respect to this clonotype: The CDR3 does not close with the conserved phenylalanine or tryptophan, likely indicating a read error. This chain uses TRBV29-1 with TRBJ2-7, with 7 bases matching TRBD2. The V gene's germline CDR1 is SQVTM and CDR2 ANQGSEA. The CDR3 has 14 residues. The junction had 12 bases not matched to a gene; V was cut back by 5 bases and J by 5 bases. CDR3 amino acids: CSVTWGLAANEQYL. The CDR3 DNA reads as TGCAGCGTTACGTGGGGCCTAGCGGCCAACGAGCAGTACCTC.

The rearrangement uses TRBV6-5 and TRBJ1-4; D not certain. V was shortened by 0 bases and J by 8 bases, with 13 bases between the two germline ends. There are 15 residues in the CDR3. CDR1 and CDR2 (germline): MNHEY, SVGAGI. CDR3 in DNA: TGTGCCAGCAGTTACTCGTTAGGGAGTGGAGAAAAACTGTTTTTT. This encodes CASSYSLGSGEKLFF.

This clonotype was found many times. This sequence joins TRBV7-9 and TRBJ2-5, with 8 nucleotides matching TRBD2. CDR3 length: 13 residues. J was trimmed by 3 bases and V by 5 bases; bases with no gene match: 2. The V gene's germline CDR1 is SEHNR and CDR2 FQNEAQ (reference sequence). As DNA, the CDR3 is TGTGCCAGCAGCAGTAGCGGGGAAGAGACCCAGTACTTC. It specifies CASSSSGEETQYF.

The chain is built from TRBV12-3 or TRBV12-4 and TRBJ2-3, with 8 bases matching TRBD2. V trimming: 5 bases; J trimming: 4 bases; junction bases outside the gene matches: 14. The CDR3 is 17 residues long. Written as DNA, the CDR3 is TGTGCCAGCAGTCTAGACGGGGCCGGACTAGCCTCAGATACGCAGTATTTT. Translation gives CASSLDGAGLASDTQYF.

The table lists this clonotype with a few counts. The chain links TRBV2 to TRBJ2-3; 11 bases agree with TRBD2. J lost 4 bases, V lost 7 bases, and 7 bases had no gene match. CDR1 and CDR2 (germline): SNHLY, FYNNEI. The CDR3 runs to 15 residues. DNA of the CDR3: TGTGCCAGCACTTTAGCGGGGGGGCACGCAGATACGCAGTATTTT. This translates into CASTLAGGHADTQYF. Full variable domain (remainder filled in from reference TRBV2 and TRBJ2-3): EPEVTQTPSHQVTQMGQEVILRCVPISNHLYFYWYRQILGQKVEFLVSFYNNEISEKSEIFDDQFSVERPDGSNFTLKIRSTKLEDSAMYFCASTLAGGHADTQYFGPGTRLTVL.

The chain couples TRBV24-1 to TRBJ1-2, with 7 nucleotides matching TRBD1. This CDR3 contains 14 residues. The V gene's germline CDR1 is KGHDR and CDR2 SFDVKD. V trimming: 3 bases; J trimming: 6 bases; junction bases outside the gene matches: 6. The CDR3 DNA is TGTGCCACCAGTGATCCCGGGACAGCCAATGGCTACACCTTC. It specifies CATSDPGTANGYTF.